These 13 T cell receptor beta chains were all obtained from the same sample, sequenced in a study of cytomegalovirus exposure and HLA in healthy donors. TCRdb's table, derived via immunoSEQ multiplex PCR, lists solely in-frame clones and lacks some. The sample includes 300,000 to 350,000 clones, 70% to 90% of them seen just once. Sequencing used PBMCs. Receptor source: a young man in good health and CMV-seronegative.

The chain joins TRBV2 to TRBJ2-3, with D maybe TRBD1 (6 bases). In germline, CDR1 is SNHLY, CDR2 FYNNEI. V shed 7 bases and J shed 5 bases, with 22 bases lying between them. The CDR3 runs to 16 residues. The CDR3 DNA is TGTGCCAGCATCGCATCCCAGGGGTATCTGGGAGATACGCAGTATTTT. Its translation: CASIASQGYLGDTQYF.

The genes are TRBV7-2 and TRBJ2-3; 11 bases agree with TRBD2. Trimming took 5 bases from V and 13 from J; bases not matched to a gene: 17. From germline, CDR1 is SGHTA and CDR2 FQGNSA. The CDR3 sequence is 16 residues long. CDR3 in amino acids: CASSLRALAGGPPEYF. In DNA, the CDR3 is TGTGCCAGCAGCCTTAGAGCGCTAGCGGGGGGACCCCCAGAGTATTTT. Looking up the rest from reference TRBV7-2 and TRBJ2-3 gives the full variable domain: GAGVSQSPSNKVTEKGKDVELRCDPISGHTALYWYRQSLGQGLEFLIYFQGNSAPDKSGLPSDRFSAERTGGSVSTLTIQRTQQEDSAVYLCASSLRALAGGPPEYFGPGTRLTVL.

V and J are TRBV19 and TRBJ1-2; perhaps TRBD1 as D (6 bases). V lost 6 bases, J lost 4 bases, and 18 bases lay in between. The V gene's germline CDR1 is LNHDA and CDR2 SQIVND (reference sequence). The CDR3 length is 15 residues. The CDR3 sequence: CASSLAAGVRYGYTF. The CDR3, as DNA: TGTGCCAGTAGCCTCGCCGCAGGGGTCCGCTATGGCTACACCTTC.

The chain has TRBV6-6 and TRBJ1-5, with D possibly being TRBD1 (5 bases). The germline gives CDR1 MNHNY, CDR2 SVGAGI (reference sequence). The length of the CDR3 is 14 residues. Trimming pared 6 bases from V and 0 bases from J, leaving 9 bases between. The CDR3 here is CASRQQGSNQPQHF. In DNA, the CDR3 is TGTGCCAGCAGACAGCAGGGTAGCAATCAGCCCCAGCATTTT.

This chain connects TRBV4-2 to TRBJ2-2; D perhaps matches TRBD2 (5 bases). Germline CDR1 reads LGHNA; CDR2 reads YNFKEQ. V was pared by 1 base and J by 5 bases, with 11 bases between. CDR3 length: 15 residues. The chain's CDR3 is CASSQGAAGTGELFF. In DNA, the CDR3 is TGTGCCAGCAGCCAAGGAGCGGCCGGGACCGGGGAGCTGTTTTTT.

V is TRBV2 and J is TRBJ2-5, with 10 bases lining up with TRBD2. Germline V gene sequence: CDR1 SNHLY, CDR2 FYNNEI. This CDR3 is 15 amino acids long. Germline trimming cut 4 bases from V and 5 bases from J; bases unmatched to any gene: 7. CDR3 DNA sequence: TGTGCCAGCAGTGTGGTAGCGGGGGGCGGGGAGACCCAGTACTTC. Protein: CASSVVAGGGETQYF. Together with reference TRBV2 and TRBJ2-5, the CDR3 gives the full variable domain: EPEVTQTPSHQVTQMGQEVILRCVPISNHLYFYWYRQILGQKVEFLVSFYNNEISEKSEIFDDQFSVERPDGSNFTLKIRSTKLEDSAMYFCASSVVAGGGETQYFGPGTRLLVL.

The J gene is TRBJ1-1, the V gene TRBV14, with a possible D match to TRBD1 (6 bases). With 1 base removed from V and 4 bases from J, the gap between germline ends came to 13 bases. The CDR3 runs 15 residues. CDR1 and CDR2 from the germline V gene are SGHDN and FVKESK. CDR3 coding DNA: TGTGCCAGCAGCCAAGTAGGGGGTTGGTCCACTGAAGCTTTCTTT. Translated, it gives CASSQVGGWSTEAFF. Full variable domain (outside the CDR3, taken from reference TRBV14 and TRBJ1-1): EAGVTQFPSHSVIEKGQTVTLRCDPISGHDNLYWYRRVMGKEIKFLLHFVKESKQDESGMPNNRFLAERTGGTYSTLKVQPAELEDSGVYFCASSQVGGWSTEAFFGQGTRLTVV.

This chain joins TRBV10-2 and TRBJ1-4; TRBD1 is a possible D gene (5 bases). CDR1 is WSHSY, CDR2 SAAADI, per germline. V was pared by 6 bases and J by 8 bases, with 16 bases between. The CDR3 totals 14 residues. The CDR3 bases are TGCGCCAGCAGGGATGGTGGCAGGGCCGAAAAACTGTTTTTT. This encodes CASRDGGRAEKLFF.

The chain uses TRBV19 and TRBJ1-5; 9 bases match TRBD1. Trimming at V came to 6 bases and at J to 5 bases, leaving 5 bases not matched to a gene. Germline V gene sequence: CDR1 LNHDA, CDR2 SQIVND (reference sequence). The CDR3 has 14 residues. In DNA form, the CDR3 reads TGTGCCAGTAGACCCGGACAGGGGTATCAGCCCCAGCATTTT. It codes for CASRPGQGYQPQHF.

The rearrangement joins TRBV28 to TRBJ1-2, with D maybe TRBD1 (5 bases). CDR3 size: 14 residues. Looked up from germline, CDR1 is MDHEN and CDR2 is SYDVKM. V was trimmed by 2 bases and J by 5 bases, leaving 12 bases between them. CDR3: CASSLKGRVYGYTF. Here the CDR3 DNA reads TGTGCCAGCAGTTTAAAGGGCAGGGTATATGGCTACACCTTC.

V is TRBV9 and J is TRBJ2-1, with TRBD1 matching over 7 bases. The CDR3 runs to 15 residues. J was trimmed by 4 bases and V by 0 bases; bases with no gene match: 4. Germline CDR1 SGDLS, CDR2 YYNGEE. As DNA, the CDR3 is TGTGCCAGCAGCGTAGCGGGACAGAATTACAATGAGCAGTTCTTC. It codes for CASSVAGQNYNEQFF.

The gene calls are TRBV4-1 and TRBJ1-1; perhaps TRBD1 as D (6 bases). There are 16 residues in the CDR3. CDR1 is MGHRA, CDR2 YSYEKL, per germline. Trimming shortened V by 1 base and J by 5 bases, and 17 bases separated the two germline ends. The chain's CDR3 is CASSQGRGGQHTEAFF. CDR3 nucleotide sequence: TGCGCCAGCAGCCAAGGAAGAGGAGGACAGCATACTGAAGCTTTCTTT.

The CDR3 here is CASSPAGNKETQYF. The CDR3 region has the DNA TGTGCCAGCAGCCCAGCGGGGAACAAAGAGACCCAGTACTTC. The chain combines TRBV7-8 with TRBJ2-5, with TRBD2 identical over 7 bases. Germline lookup yields CDR1 SGHVS and CDR2 FQNEAQ. Trimming cost V 5 bases and J 3 bases; bases outside gene matches: 6. The CDR3 is made up of 14 amino acids.